What follows are 26 T cell receptor beta chains derived from one specimen sequenced in a study of T cell repertoires in cytomegalovirus infection. Via MiXCR, TCRdb re-called the reads, giving one row per CDR3 protein. Here the sample spans hundreds of thousands of distinct CDR3 sequences, roughly 30% being singletons. Their recognized antigens are unknown. The input for sequencing was cultured PBMCs, taken from culture after CMV antigen stimulation. Source of these receptors: a human donor in good health (CMV status not recorded). Some clones in this sample may be carry-over from other donors' samples.

V and J are TRBV7-2 and TRBJ2-5; D unresolved. This CDR3 contains 13 residues. V lost 10 bases, J lost 5 bases, and 17 bases lay in between. Germline CDR1 and CDR2: SGHTA and FQGNSA. The CDR3 DNA follows: TGTGCCACCTCGACAAGGGCTTGGGAGACCCAGTACTTC. Its protein is CATSTRAWETQYF.

The CDR3 is CASSHAPASGGAYEQFF. For the CDR3, the DNA is TGTGCCAGCAGCCACGCCCCGGCTAGCGGGGGGGCTTATGAGCAGTTCTTC. The rearrangement links TRBV4-2 to TRBJ2-1; 12 bases match TRBD2. Trimming removed 3 bases from V and 8 bases from J; junction bases left unmatched: 11. This CDR3 has 17 residues. In germline, CDR1 is LGHNA, CDR2 YNFKEQ.

The table lists this clonotype with a few counts. The chain combines TRBV18 with TRBJ2-7, with a tentative D call TRBD1 (5 bases). Germline V gene data show CDR1 as KGHSH and CDR2 as LQKENI. The CDR3 has 16 amino acids. The ends were cut back, 4 bases at V and 0 bases at J, with 16 bases in the middle. The CDR3 nucleotides read TGTGCCAGCTCACGTGTTCCAGGGAAAAGCTCCTACGAGCAGTACTTC. This translates into CASSRVPGKSSYEQYF.

This clonotype was seen more than once but under ten times. The rearrangement links TRBV12-3 or TRBV12-4 to TRBJ1-2, with D possibly matching TRBD1 (6 bases). This CDR3 contains 15 residues. The ends were cut back, 6 bases at V and 4 bases at J, with 18 bases in the middle. CDR3 in amino acids: CASRPHSTGTYGYTF. The CDR3 region has the DNA TGTGCCAGCAGACCTCACTCTACAGGGACCTATGGCTACACCTTC.

The CDR3 region is CASSPGVLDTQYF. The CDR3 DNA sequence: TGTGCCAGCAGCCCGGGGGTATTAGATACGCAGTATTTT. The chain uses TRBV7-9 and TRBJ2-3, with a possible D match to TRBD2 (6 bases). The CDR3 covers 13 residues. V lost 5 bases and J lost 5, with 11 bases in between. Germline V lookup: CDR1 SEHNR, CDR2 FQNEAQ (reference sequence).

The chain joins TRBV6-5 to TRBJ2-7; D unclear. Trimming pared 0 bases from V and 5 bases from J, leaving 8 bases between. Germline V gene data show CDR1 as MNHEY and CDR2 as SVGAGI. CDR3 length equals 13 residues. The CDR3 reads CASSYSNANEQYF. The CDR3 DNA sequence: TGTGCCAGCAGTTACTCGAACGCTAACGAGCAGTACTTC.

V usage is TRBV20-1 and J usage is TRBJ1-2; 9 bases are a match to TRBD1. The CDR3 has 17 residues. V dropped 0 bases and J dropped 6; count of bases not matched to a gene: 14. Per germline, CDR1 DFQATT and CDR2 SNEGSKA (reference sequence). DNA for the CDR3: TGCAGTGCTAGAGATAGCCGAGAACAGGGGGCGATTAATGGCTACACCTTC. The encoded protein is CSARDSREQGAINGYTF.

This clonotype was counted only a few times. V gene TRBV5-4 combines with J gene TRBJ1-1; 11 bases are shared with TRBD1. The V gene's germline CDR1 is SGHNT and CDR2 YYREEE (reference sequence). This CDR3 region has 11 residues. The J segment lost 11 bases and the V segment lost 4 bases, leaving 1 base of the junction unmatched. The CDR3 loop reads CASSGQGAAFF. In DNA, the CDR3 is TGTGCCAGCAGCGGACAGGGGGCCGCTTTCTTT.

This clonotype turned up a few times. The chain joins TRBV18 to TRBJ1-1, with D unresolved. The CDR3 has 14 residues. Trimming pared 3 bases from V and 6 bases from J, leaving 14 bases between. CDR1 is KGHSH, CDR2 LQKENI, per germline. The CDR3 DNA sequence: TGTGCCAGCTCACCGAGCGAAGGTGGCGCTGAAGCTTTCTTT. Encoded protein: CASSPSEGGAEAFF. The variable domain in full, completed from reference TRBV18 and TRBJ1-1, reads NAGVMQNPRHLVRRRGQEARLRCSPMKGHSHVYWYRQLPEEGLKFMVYLQKENIIDESGMPKERFSAEFPKEGPSILRIQQVVRGDSAAYFCASSPSEGGAEAFFGQGTRLTVV.

The chain is built from TRBV11-2 and TRBJ1-1, with 7 bases matching TRBD1. The V and J ends lost 6 bases and 4 bases, in that order; junction bases with no gene match: 8. Per germline, CDR1 SGHAT and CDR2 FQNNGV. This CDR3 is 14 amino acids long. For the CDR3, the DNA is TGTGCCAGCAGTTATACACAGGGGAGCACTGAAGCTTTCTTT. It encodes CASSYTQGSTEAFF.

This chain connects TRBV12-3 or TRBV12-4 to TRBJ2-3, with D unresolved. This CDR3 is built from 12 residues. V was pared by 8 bases and J by 4 bases, with 10 bases between. The CDR3 DNA sequence: TGTGCCAGCGGAGCCCAGGCAGATACGCAGTATTTT. Its protein product is CASGAQADTQYF.

This clonotype has a handful of counts. The J gene is TRBJ2-1, the V gene TRBV4-1; TRBD2 matches at 10 bases. The CDR3 has 19 residues. From germline, CDR1 is MGHRA and CDR2 YSYEKL. V dropped 4 bases and J dropped 2; count of bases not matched to a gene: 14. CDR3 region: CASSRLIESSGGPYNEQFF. As DNA, the CDR3 is TGCGCCAGCAGCCGCCTCATAGAGTCTAGCGGGGGCCCCTACAATGAGCAGTTCTTC.

This clonotype was seen a handful of times. The CDR3 DNA is TGCAGTGCTCCCTCCCTAGGGAACCAAGAGACCCAGTACTTC. Protein: CSAPSLGNQETQYF. The rearrangement joins TRBV20-1 to TRBJ2-5; D unclear. CDR1 and CDR2 (germline): DFQATT, SNEGSKA (reference sequence). CDR3 length equals 14 residues. V lost 5 bases to trimming and J lost 0 bases, with 13 bases between them.

This chain links TRBV7-4 with TRBJ2-3; the D gene is possibly TRBD1 (5 bases). Germline CDR1 SGHVT, CDR2 SQSDAQ. CDR3 size: 16 residues. V gave up 2 bases and J gave up 3 bases, with 15 bases separating them. In nucleotides, the CDR3 is TGTGCCAGCAGCTTACCGGCTCAAGGACAAACAGATACGCAGTATTTT. Translation gives CASSLPAQGQTDTQYF.

The V and J genes are TRBV4-3 and TRBJ1-3; D not certain. CDR1 is LGHNA, CDR2 YSLEER, per germline. With 0 bases removed from V and 7 bases from J, the gap between germline ends came to 10 bases. This CDR3 is 14 amino acids long. As DNA, the CDR3 is TGCGCCAGCAGCCAAGATTGGGGTGGGAACACCATATATTTT. It encodes CASSQDWGGNTIYF.

The rearrangement links TRBV6-5 to TRBJ1-1; the D is unclear. The CDR3 loop spans 13 amino acids. Germline lookup yields CDR1 MNHEY and CDR2 SVGAGI. The V end lost 5 bases, the J end lost 1 base, and 8 bases lay between the germline ends. The CDR3 DNA is TGTGCCAGCAGTCGTAGTAAGAACACTGAAGCTTTCTTT. It specifies CASSRSKNTEAFF.

The J gene is TRBJ1-5, the V gene TRBV10-3; D call uncertain. The CDR3 has 13 amino acids. Per the germline V gene, CDR1 is ENHRY and CDR2 is SYGVKD. V dropped 4 bases and J dropped 3 bases, with 7 bases sitting between them. The CDR3 loop is CAISAQYNQPQHF. In nucleotides, the CDR3 is TGTGCCATCAGTGCACAGTACAATCAGCCCCAGCATTTT.

V is TRBV7-2 and J is TRBJ2-5; 8 nucleotides match TRBD2. The junction had 8 bases not matched to a gene; V was cut back by 2 bases and J by 3 bases. This CDR3 is built from 16 residues. Germline values: CDR1 SGHTA, CDR2 FQGNSA. The CDR3 spells CASSLKLAERKETQYF. In DNA, the CDR3 is TGTGCCAGCAGCTTAAAACTAGCGGAGAGAAAAGAGACCCAGTACTTC.

The chain has TRBV19 and TRBJ1-2; TRBD1 agrees at 7 bases. Germline lookup yields CDR1 LNHDA and CDR2 SQIVND (reference sequence). The CDR3 contains 13 residues. V lost 8 bases and J lost 4; bases outside the gene matches: 7. The CDR3 region is CASHRGRTYGYTF. The CDR3, as DNA: TGTGCCAGTCATAGGGGGCGGACCTATGGCTACACCTTC.

This clonotype was counted between two and nine times. J is TRBJ2-2 and V is TRBV7-8, with D perhaps TRBD1 (6 bases). This CDR3 comprises 17 residues. Looked up from germline, CDR1 is SGHVS and CDR2 is FQNEAQ. Trimming pared 0 bases from V and 3 bases from J, leaving 14 bases between. The CDR3 nucleotides read TGTGCCAGCAGCTTAGCCTACAGGGCCTGGGACACCGGGGAGCTGTTTTTT. Translating it yields CASSLAYRAWDTGELFF.

This chain connects TRBV4-1 to TRBJ2-3; 12 positions match TRBD2. With V trimmed by 6 bases and J by 4 bases, 5 bases remained unmatched. This CDR3 spans 15 amino acids. CDR1 and CDR2 from the germline V gene are MGHRA and YSYEKL. CDR3 amino acids: CASSRLAGVPDTQYF. The CDR3, as DNA: TGCGCCAGCAGTCGACTAGCGGGAGTCCCAGATACGCAGTATTTT.

This clonotype has only one observation. The J gene is TRBJ2-1, the V gene TRBV11-2; 10 bases are a match to TRBD2. Germline CDR1 and CDR2: SGHAT and FQNNGV. Trimming at V came to 4 bases and at J to 1 base, leaving 4 bases not matched to a gene. The CDR3 totals 16 residues. The CDR3 reads CASSSAAGGSYNEQFF. In DNA form, the CDR3 reads TGTGCCAGCAGCTCTGCAGCGGGAGGGTCCTACAATGAGCAGTTCTTC.

The V gene is TRBV6-2 or TRBV6-3, the J gene TRBJ2-3, with 8 bases that match TRBD2. Germline values: CDR1 MNHEY, CDR2 SVGEGT. CDR3 length: 14 residues. The J segment lost 4 bases and the V segment lost 10 bases, leaving 10 bases of the junction unmatched. CDR3 protein: CATLKSGSSDTQYF. CDR3 sequence (DNA): TGTGCCACCTTAAAGAGCGGGAGTTCAGATACGCAGTATTTT.

The table lists this clonotype with many counts. The V call is TRBV7-2, the J call TRBJ1-2, with unresolved D. CDR3 length: 15 amino acids. Trimming cost V 4 bases and J 6 bases, with 18 bases left between them. CDR1 SGHTA and CDR2 FQGNSA come from the germline V gene. CDR3 in DNA: TGTGCCAGCAGCTCCTACGCGGGGAGCGGCGATGGCTACACCTTC. It codes for CASSSYAGSGDGYTF.

This clonotype was seen a few times. This chain uses TRBV20-1 with TRBJ2-5, with 11 positions matching TRBD1. Germline trimming cut 5 bases from V and 5 bases from J; bases unmatched to any gene: 7. Germline CDR1 reads DFQATT; CDR2 reads SNEGSKA (reference sequence). The CDR3 covers 14 residues. The CDR3 region has the DNA TGCAGTGCTCCCCGGGACAGGGGGTTTGAGACCCAGTACTTC. Translating it yields CSAPRDRGFETQYF.

V gene TRBV20-1 combines with J gene TRBJ2-5; the match to TRBD1 covers 10 bases. In germline, CDR1 is DFQATT, CDR2 SNEGSKA (reference sequence). V was clipped by 4 bases and J by 4 bases; unmatched bases: 6. The CDR3 has 14 amino acids. The chain's CDR3 is CSANRDRGGETQYF. For the CDR3, the DNA is TGCAGTGCTAACCGGGACAGGGGAGGAGAGACCCAGTACTTC.